These 22 T cell receptor beta chains originate from one sample sequenced in a study of T cell repertoires in cytomegalovirus infection. From the reads, TCRdb called clonotypes with MiXCR, one entry per CDR3 protein. The sample lists 80,000 or so distinct CDR3 sequences; roughly a quarter were seen once. These TCRs' antigens remain unknown. The sequenced sample was CD8+ T cells from cultured PBMCs, obtained from culture after CMV antigen stimulation. These receptors originate from a human donor in good health (CMV status not recorded). Some clones in this sample may be carry-over from other donors' samples.

The table lists this clonotype with a few counts. This sequence joins TRBV6-2 or TRBV6-3 and TRBJ1-5, with no clear D. V was cut by 5 bases and J by 3 bases, with 14 bases left in between. The CDR3 totals 15 residues. Germline V gives CDR1 MNHEY, CDR2 SVGEGT. CDR3 residues: CASSRALGDNQPQHF. Here the CDR3 DNA reads TGTGCCAGCAGTCGGGCCCTTGGGGACAATCAGCCCCAGCATTTT.

This clonotype was seen ten or more times. This chain uses TRBV7-2 with TRBJ2-2; TRBD2 matches at 8 bases. The CDR3 covers 18 residues. CDR1 and CDR2 from the germline V gene are SGHTA and FQGNSA. The trim removed 3 bases at V and 1 base at J, leaving 10 bases unmatched. This CDR3 is CASSFAEGGRRNTGELFF. The CDR3 bases are TGTGCCAGCAGCTTCGCGGAGGGCGGGAGGCGGAACACCGGGGAGCTGTTTTTT.

This clonotype was observed a handful of times. The chain joins TRBV27 to TRBJ1-6; 10 positions match TRBD1. The CDR3 loop spans 19 amino acids. Germline V gene data show CDR1 as MNHEY and CDR2 as SMNVEV (reference sequence). The V and J ends lost 6 bases and 5 bases, in that order; junction bases with no gene match: 16. DNA for the CDR3: TGTGCCAGCAGACCACCGGGACAGGGGCCTCGAAACAATAATTCACCCCTCCACTTT. Protein sequence: CASRPPGQGPRNNNSPLHF.

This clonotype has only a few counts. V gene TRBV19 combines with J gene TRBJ1-1; D gene unclear. Trimming left V 9 bases short and J 7 bases short, with 12 bases between. CDR1 and CDR2 (germline): LNHDA, SQIVND (reference sequence). The CDR3 sequence is 11 residues long. The DNA of the CDR3 is TGTGCCAGCCTTCTACGTGGTGAAGCTTTCTTT. It specifies CASLLRGEAFF.

On this clonotype itself: Possible read error: a much larger clone is one base away. The CDR3 loop reads CANSLGESYEQYF. The DNA of the CDR3 is TGTGCCAACAGCTTAGGGGAGTCCTACGAGCAGTACTTC. The chain links TRBV7-6 to TRBJ2-7, with D perhaps being TRBD1 or TRBD2 (5 bases each). The CDR3 runs to 13 residues. From germline, CDR1 is SGHVS and CDR2 FNYEAQ.

There are a few counts of this clonotype. The rearrangement uses TRBV7-8 and TRBJ1-6, with a tentative D call TRBD1 (5 bases). The V gene lost 5 bases and the J gene lost 0 bases, with 14 bases spanning the gap. CDR1 is SGHVS and CDR2 is FQNEAQ in the germline V gene. The CDR3 extends over 17 amino acids. CDR3 sequence reads: CASSPKVGGSYNSPLHF. For the CDR3, the DNA is TGTGCCAGCAGCCCAAAAGTGGGGGGCTCCTATAATTCACCCCTCCACTTT.

This clonotype was seen more than once but under ten times. This sequence joins TRBV27 and TRBJ2-1, with D uncertain. This CDR3 region has 15 residues. Per the germline V gene, CDR1 is MNHEY and CDR2 is SMNVEV (reference sequence). The V end was cut by 3 bases, the J end by 4 bases, with 13 bases between. CDR3 sequence: CASSLALTLYNEQFF. In DNA form, the CDR3 reads TGTGCCAGCAGTTTGGCACTCACCTTATACAATGAGCAGTTCTTC.

Ten or more counts support this clonotype. The chain carries TRBV7-3 and TRBJ2-1; perhaps D is TRBD1 or TRBD2 (5 bases each). CDR3 length equals 16 residues. CDR1 is SGHTA and CDR2 is FQGTGA in the germline V gene. Trimming removed 5 bases from V and 0 bases from J, with 14 bases in between. CDR3 in amino acids: CASSPPGASSYNEQFF. The CDR3 DNA sequence: TGTGCCAGCAGCCCACCCGGGGCCAGCTCCTACAATGAGCAGTTCTTC.

This clonotype was picked up a small number of times. This chain uses TRBV28 with TRBJ1-2, with a tentative D call TRBD1 (5 bases). V was shortened by 7 bases and J by 6 bases, with 18 bases between the two germline ends. Per germline, CDR1 MDHEN and CDR2 SYDVKM. The CDR3 is made up of 14 amino acids. The CDR3 coding sequence is TGTGCCAGCACCCAGGGCCAGGGAAGGGATGGCTACACCTTC. Its protein product is CASTQGQGRDGYTF.

The sample holds a few counts of this clonotype. This chain uses TRBV28 with TRBJ1-1, with D possibly TRBD1 on 5 matching bases. The CDR3 totals 14 residues. Looked up from germline, CDR1 is MDHEN and CDR2 is SYDVKM. The V end was cut by 5 bases, the J end by 10 bases, with 20 bases between. The CDR3 coding sequence is TGTGCCAGCAGTCCAGGGAGGGAAGTGAGTGTAGCTTTCTTT. It is translated as CASSPGREVSVAFF.

This clonotype was observed a few times. The V gene is TRBV27, the J gene TRBJ2-7, with D maybe TRBD1 (6 bases). The CDR3 totals 13 residues. V was cut by 2 bases and J by 3 bases, with 8 bases left in between. Germline CDR1 reads MNHEY; CDR2 reads SMNVEV (reference sequence). The CDR3 sequence: CASSLTGIYEQYF. CDR3 DNA sequence: TGTGCCAGCAGTTTAACAGGGATCTACGAGCAGTACTTC.

The CDR3 is CASSLLAGGIETQYF. CDR3 DNA sequence: TGTGCCAGCAGCCTACTAGCGGGGGGGATAGAGACCCAGTACTTC. This chain joins TRBV9 and TRBJ2-5; 13 nucleotides agree with TRBD2. The CDR3 sequence is 15 residues long. V shed 4 bases, J shed 4 bases, and the junction held 4 bases outside the gene matches. CDR1 SGDLS and CDR2 YYNGEE come from the germline V gene.

V and J are TRBV28 and TRBJ1-5, with D tentatively TRBD1 (6 bases). In germline, CDR1 is MDHEN, CDR2 SYDVKM. This CDR3 is 14 amino acids long. Trimming left V 1 base short and J 6 bases short, with 10 bases between. CDR3 protein: CASSLSQGRQPQHF. The CDR3 DNA reads as TGTGCCAGCAGTTTATCCCAGGGGCGTCAGCCCCAGCATTTT.

V gene TRBV6-1 combines with J gene TRBJ2-5, with TRBD1 matching over 10 bases. This CDR3 spans 15 amino acids. V lost 6 bases, J lost 5 bases, and 9 bases stayed unmatched. Germline V gene sequence: CDR1 MNHNS, CDR2 SASEGT. CDR3 sequence reads: CASSWRQGAFETQYF. DNA of the CDR3: TGTGCCAGCAGCTGGAGACAGGGGGCATTTGAGACCCAGTACTTC.

This clonotype has a handful of counts. The chain recombines TRBV3-1 with TRBJ2-3; TRBD2 matches at 10 bases. After removal of 1 base from V and 3 bases from J, the junction contained 7 bases not matched to a gene. In germline, CDR1 is LGHDT, CDR2 YNNKEL (reference sequence). CDR3 length: 17 residues. The CDR3 bases are TGTGCCAGCAGCCAAGTCGGTCAGCGGGGGGGTACAGATACGCAGTATTTT. Its translation is CASSQVGQRGGTDTQYF.

The rearrangement links TRBV9 to TRBJ2-5; D could derive from TRBD1 or TRBD2 (6 bases each). The CDR3 has 14 residues. With 2 bases removed from V and 4 bases from J, the gap between germline ends came to 12 bases. CDR1 and CDR2 from the germline V gene are SGDLS and YYNGEE. The CDR3 loop is CASSVPGARETQYF. CDR3 bases: TGTGCCAGCAGCGTCCCGGGGGCAAGAGAGACCCAGTACTTC. The whole variable domain, filled in from reference TRBV9 and TRBJ2-5, reads DSGVTQTPKHLITATGQRVTLRCSPRSGDLSVYWYQQSLDQGLQFLIQYYNGEERAKGNILERFSAQQFPDLHSELNLSSLELGDSALYFCASSVPGARETQYFGPGTRLLVL.

The chain couples TRBV19 to TRBJ2-1; TRBD1 matches at 11 bases. V gave up 3 bases and J gave up 7 bases; unmatched junction bases: 5. Germline CDR1 and CDR2: LNHDA and SQIVND (reference sequence). This CDR3 has 15 residues. The CDR3 DNA is TGTGCCAGTAGTATGGACAGGGGGCTAGTGAATGAGCAGTTCTTC. Its translation is CASSMDRGLVNEQFF.

The table lists this clonotype with many counts. The chain has TRBV7-6 and TRBJ2-1; 14 nucleotides align to TRBD2. Germline lookup yields CDR1 SGHVS and CDR2 FNYEAQ. V dropped 3 bases and J dropped 10; count of bases not matched to a gene: 5. This CDR3 is built from 15 residues. The CDR3 loop is CASSLGGLAGEEQFF. Written as DNA, the CDR3 is TGTGCCAGCAGCTTGGGGGGACTAGCGGGGGAGGAGCAGTTCTTC.

The V gene is TRBV27, the J gene TRBJ2-2; a weak D match, TRBD2 (5 bases). This CDR3 is built from 15 residues. V was shortened by 4 bases and J by 3 bases, with 12 bases between the two germline ends. Germline V gives CDR1 MNHEY, CDR2 SMNVEV (reference sequence). CDR3 loop: CASSSREKDTGELFF. The CDR3 nucleotides are TGTGCCAGCAGTTCTAGGGAGAAGGACACCGGGGAGCTGTTTTTT.

There are a few counts of this clonotype. CDR3 DNA: TGTGCCAGCAGTGAAGCGGACAGGGCTTACGAGCAGTACTTC. This codes for CASSEADRAYEQYF. The V call is TRBV6-1, the J call TRBJ2-7, with TRBD1 identical over 8 bases. CDR1 MNHNS and CDR2 SASEGT come from the germline V gene. J gave up 4 bases and V 0 bases, and 2 bases lay outside the gene matches. CDR3 length equals 14 residues.

Written as DNA, the CDR3 is TGTGCCAGCAGTCGCAGGGTCTCCGGACTGTTTTTT. Amino acid sequence: CASSRRVSGLFF. This chain links TRBV28 with TRBJ1-4; possibly TRBD1 for D (5 bases). V was cut by 5 bases and J by 13 bases, with 14 bases left in between. There are 12 residues in the CDR3. Germline values: CDR1 MDHEN, CDR2 SYDVKM. Variable domain in full (rest from reference TRBV28 and TRBJ1-4): DVKVTQSSRYLVKRTGEKVFLECVQDMDHENMFWYRQDPGLGLRLIYFSYDVKMKEKGDIPEGYSVSREKKERFSLILESASTNQTSMYLCASSRRVSGLFFGSGTQLSVL.

In its sample, this clonotype was seen a few times. No conserved phenylalanine or tryptophan ends this CDR3, so it is likely a read error. No DNA is shown, since the ends of the CDR3 on it are uncertain; the CDR3 is the one TCRdb lists. The chain recombines TRBV11-2 with TRBJ2-3; the table names TRBD2, a call not compared with the DNA. The V gene's germline CDR1 is SGHAT and CDR2 FQNNGV. The CDR3 sequence runs 13 residues, both termini included. The CDR3 reads CASSYWTSGPFTV.